Listed below are T cell receptor beta chains from one sample, sequenced in a study of Ad26.COV2.S vaccination and SARS-CoV-2 variants. The protocol was immunoSEQ multiplex PCR, while the TCRdb copy is restricted to in-frame clones and leaves out a portion. The sample has hundreds of thousands of clones; approximately 92% are singletons. The source was peripheral blood, collected in a trial of Ad26.COV2.S vaccine versus placebo. The receptors come from a person between 18 and 65 years old who received the Ad26.COV2.S COVID-19 vaccine or a placebo. The CDR3 runs from the conserved cysteine through the conserved F or W. A D gene is named only where the DNA matches it firmly. Only some rows state a clone size, as once, few, many or a class for expanded clones.

d_gene: -; j_gene: TRBJ2-1; abundance: -; v_gene: TRBV5-1; CDR3aa: CASSLDRVGGRFF; CDR3nt: TGCGCCAGCAGCTTGGATAGGGTGGGAGGTCGGTTCTTC
d_gene: -; j_gene: TRBJ1-2; abundance: -; v_gene: TRBV11-2; CDR3aa: CASSLGGYGYTF; CDR3nt: TGTGCCAGCAGCTTAGGTGGCTATGGCTACACCTTC
d_gene: -; j_gene: TRBJ2-2; abundance: -; v_gene: TRBV15; CDR3aa: CATSVDPNTGELFF; CDR3nt: TGTGCCACCTCGGTAGATCCGAACACCGGGGAGCTGTTTTTT
d_gene: -; j_gene: TRBJ1-4; abundance: -; v_gene: TRBV18; CDR3aa: CASSPPTSEKLFF; CDR3nt: TGTGCCAGCTCACCACCGACCTCTGAAAAACTGTTTTTT
d_gene: -; j_gene: TRBJ1-2; abundance: -; v_gene: TRBV10-3; CDR3aa: CAISQGLQNYGYTF; CDR3nt: TGTGCCATCAGCCAAGGACTGCAGAACTATGGCTACACCTTC
d_gene: -; j_gene: TRBJ1-2; abundance: few; v_gene: TRBV3-1/TRBV3-2; CDR3aa: CASSPFEGYGYTF; CDR3nt: TGTGCCAGCAGCCCGTTCGAGGGCTATGGCTACACCTTC
d_gene: -; j_gene: TRBJ1-1; abundance: -; v_gene: TRBV5-6; CDR3aa: CASSLYRANMNTEAFF; CDR3nt: TGTGCCAGCAGCTTGTACAGGGCGAACATGAACACTGAAGCTTTCTTT
d_gene: TRBD2; j_gene: TRBJ2-3; abundance: -; v_gene: TRBV4-1; CDR3aa: CASSRGGRDTQYF; CDR3nt: TGCGCCAGCAGCCGAGGCGGGAGGGATACGCAGTATTTT
d_gene: -; j_gene: TRBJ1-1; abundance: -; v_gene: TRBV6-5; CDR3aa: CASSYGTEAFF; CDR3nt: TGTGCCAGCAGTTATGGCACTGAAGCTTTCTTT
d_gene: -; j_gene: TRBJ2-7; abundance: -; v_gene: TRBV9; CDR3aa: CASSQGGIEQYF; CDR3nt: TGTGCCAGCAGCCAGGGGGGGATCGAGCAGTACTTC
d_gene: TRBD2; j_gene: TRBJ2-1; abundance: -; v_gene: TRBV27; CDR3aa: CASSFPPGTSGNEQFF; CDR3nt: TGTGCCAGCAGTTTCCCCCCCGGGACTAGCGGTAATGAGCAGTTCTTC
d_gene: -; j_gene: TRBJ1-5; abundance: -; v_gene: TRBV6-6; CDR3aa: CASSYPGVGQPQHF; CDR3nt: TGTGCCAGCAGTTACCCAGGGGTAGGACAGCCCCAGCATTTT
d_gene: TRBD1; j_gene: TRBJ1-1; abundance: once; v_gene: TRBV7-9; CDR3aa: CASSFTRRGMNTEAFF; CDR3nt: TGTGCCAGCAGCTTTACCCGCAGGGGGATGAACACTGAAGCTTTCTTT
d_gene: -; j_gene: TRBJ2-1; abundance: -; v_gene: TRBV5-1; CDR3aa: CASSLVGDPYNEQFF; CDR3nt: TGCGCCAGCAGCCTGGTCGGGGACCCCTACAATGAGCAGTTCTTC
d_gene: -; j_gene: TRBJ1-4; abundance: -; v_gene: TRBV6-6; CDR3aa: CASSYSGYDEKLFF; CDR3nt: TGTGCCAGCAGTTACTCTGGTTACGATGAAAAACTGTTTTTT
d_gene: TRBD1; j_gene: TRBJ1-2; abundance: -; v_gene: TRBV5-1; CDR3aa: CASSAQGAAYGYTF; CDR3nt: TGCGCCAGCAGCGCACAGGGGGCTGCTTACGGCTACACCTTC
d_gene: TRBD2; j_gene: TRBJ2-1; abundance: once; v_gene: TRBV5-1; CDR3aa: CASSFLSTGTSDNEQFF; CDR3nt: TGCGCCAGCAGCTTCTTATCAACCGGGACTAGCGACAATGAGCAGTTCTTC
d_gene: -; j_gene: TRBJ1-1; abundance: -; v_gene: TRBV18; CDR3aa: CASSPTDSMNTEAFF; CDR3nt: TGTGCCAGCTCACCAACGGACAGTATGAACACTGAAGCTTTCTTT
d_gene: TRBD1; j_gene: TRBJ2-1; abundance: -; v_gene: TRBV6-2/TRBV6-3; CDR3aa: CASSYHRGRSSYNEQFF; CDR3nt: TGTGCCAGCAGTTACCACAGGGGGCGAAGTTCCTACAATGAGCAGTTCTTC
d_gene: -; j_gene: TRBJ2-5; abundance: -; v_gene: TRBV12-3/TRBV12-4; CDR3aa: CASSLDPEETQYF; CDR3nt: TGTGCCAGCAGTTTAGACCCGGAAGAGACCCAGTACTTC
d_gene: TRBD2; j_gene: TRBJ2-1; abundance: once; v_gene: TRBV7-6; CDR3aa: CASSPRLAGGYNEQFF; CDR3nt: TGTGCCAGCAGCCCCCGTTTAGCGGGGGGTTACAATGAGCAGTTCTTC
d_gene: TRBD2; j_gene: TRBJ2-3; abundance: -; v_gene: TRBV5-1; CDR3aa: CASSLGLAFNSDTQYF; CDR3nt: TGCGCCAGCAGCTTGGGACTAGCGTTTAATTCAGATACGCAGTATTTT
d_gene: -; j_gene: TRBJ1-5; abundance: few; v_gene: TRBV5-4; CDR3aa: CASSLFNQPQHF; CDR3nt: TGTGCCAGCAGCTTATTCAATCAGCCCCAGCATTTT
d_gene: TRBD1; j_gene: TRBJ1-1; abundance: -; v_gene: TRBV5-1; CDR3aa: CASSLASWNRGIWNTEAFF; CDR3nt: TGCGCCAGCAGCTTGGCGTCGTGGAACAGGGGCATTTGGAACACTGAAGCTTTCTTT
d_gene: -; j_gene: TRBJ2-2; abundance: once; v_gene: TRBV10-3; CDR3aa: CAIPGRVTGELFF; CDR3nt: TGTGCCATTCCGGGACGGGTAACCGGGGAGCTGTTTTTT
d_gene: TRBD2; j_gene: TRBJ2-3; abundance: -; v_gene: TRBV7-2; CDR3aa: CASSLAQGSGGADTQYF; CDR3nt: TGTGCCAGCAGCTTAGCGCAGGGTAGCGGGGGGGCGGATACGCAGTATTTT
d_gene: -; j_gene: TRBJ1-1; abundance: -; v_gene: TRBV5-4; CDR3aa: CASSGRGLNTEAFF; CDR3nt: TGTGCCAGCAGCGGTCGGGGGCTGAACACTGAAGCTTTCTTT
d_gene: -; j_gene: TRBJ2-5; abundance: -; v_gene: TRBV5-4; CDR3aa: CASSHPGGRGQETQYF; CDR3nt: TGTGCCAGCAGCCACCCGGGGGGCAGGGGCCAAGAGACCCAGTACTTC
d_gene: -; j_gene: TRBJ2-1; abundance: once; v_gene: TRBV18; CDR3aa: CASSPQIRANNEQFF; CDR3nt: TGTGCCAGCTCACCGCAGATTAGAGCTAACAATGAGCAGTTCTTC
d_gene: -; j_gene: TRBJ2-4; abundance: once; v_gene: TRBV6-2/TRBV6-3; CDR3aa: CASSYFGLLAKNIQYF; CDR3nt: TGTGCCAGCAGTTATTTTGGGCTTTTAGCCAAAAACATTCAGTACTTC
d_gene: TRBD2; j_gene: TRBJ2-1; abundance: -; v_gene: TRBV19; CDR3aa: CASSKLADPYNEQFF; CDR3nt: TGTGCCAGTAGTAAACTAGCGGACCCCTACAATGAGCAGTTCTTC
d_gene: -; j_gene: TRBJ1-1; abundance: -; v_gene: TRBV11-2; CDR3aa: CASSLVGLNTEAFF; CDR3nt: TGTGCCAGCAGCTTAGTGGGACTGAACACTGAAGCTTTCTTT
d_gene: -; j_gene: TRBJ2-1; abundance: -; v_gene: TRBV6-5; CDR3aa: CASTGRGSYNEQFF; CDR3nt: TGTGCCAGCACTGGCAGGGGTTCCTACAATGAGCAGTTCTTC
d_gene: TRBD2; j_gene: TRBJ2-6; abundance: -; v_gene: TRBV3-1/TRBV3-2; CDR3aa: CASTGTSGPHSGANVLTF; CDR3nt: TGTGCCAGCACCGGGACTAGCGGGCCACACTCTGGGGCCAACGTCCTGACTTTC
d_gene: -; j_gene: TRBJ1-1; abundance: -; v_gene: TRBV3-1/TRBV3-2; CDR3aa: CASSQVGRDTEAFF; CDR3nt: TGTGCCAGCAGCCAAGTAGGCAGGGACACTGAAGCTTTCTTT
d_gene: TRBD1; j_gene: TRBJ1-3; abundance: -; v_gene: TRBV18; CDR3aa: CASSPGTGVGNTIYF; CDR3nt: TGTGCCAGCTCACCAGGGACAGGGGTCGGAAACACCATATATTTT
d_gene: -; j_gene: TRBJ2-3; abundance: -; v_gene: TRBV11-3; CDR3aa: CASSPADTQYF; CDR3nt: TGTGCCAGCAGCCCAGCAGATACGCAGTATTTT
d_gene: -; j_gene: TRBJ1-3; abundance: -; v_gene: TRBV15; CDR3aa: CATSSPSSGNTIYF; CDR3nt: TGTGCCACCAGTTCGCCTAGCTCTGGAAACACCATATATTTT
d_gene: -; j_gene: TRBJ1-4; abundance: -; v_gene: TRBV20-1; CDR3aa: CSARGARELFF; CDR3nt: TGCAGTGCTAGGGGGGCAAGGGAACTGTTTTTT
d_gene: -; j_gene: TRBJ2-7; abundance: -; v_gene: TRBV5-1; CDR3aa: CASSGGRSPYEQYF; CDR3nt: TGCGCCAGCAGTGGGGGCAGGAGTCCCTACGAGCAGTACTTC
d_gene: -; j_gene: TRBJ2-5; abundance: few; v_gene: TRBV6-2/TRBV6-3; CDR3aa: CASSYGGTQYF; CDR3nt: TGTGCCAGCAGTTACGGAGGGACCCAGTACTTC
d_gene: -; j_gene: TRBJ1-5; abundance: -; v_gene: TRBV5-8; CDR3aa: CASSLIGERYNQPQHF; CDR3nt: TGTGCCAGCAGCCTGATCGGGGAAAGGTACAATCAGCCCCAGCATTTT
d_gene: TRBD1; j_gene: TRBJ2-1; abundance: -; v_gene: TRBV19; CDR3aa: CASSMGQGGVNEQFF; CDR3nt: TGTGCCAGTAGTATGGGACAGGGAGGGGTCAATGAGCAGTTCTTC
d_gene: TRBD1; j_gene: TRBJ1-3; abundance: -; v_gene: TRBV6-4; CDR3aa: CASSGEQGMPGNTIYF; CDR3nt: TGTGCCAGCAGTGGGGAACAGGGGATGCCTGGAAACACCATATATTTT
d_gene: TRBD1; j_gene: TRBJ1-4; abundance: -; v_gene: TRBV19; CDR3aa: CASEPGQGREKLFF; CDR3nt: TGTGCCAGCGAACCGGGACAGGGTCGGGAAAAACTGTTTTTT
d_gene: TRBD2; j_gene: TRBJ2-2; abundance: -; v_gene: TRBV3-1/TRBV3-2; CDR3aa: CASSQTGLGGLAGANTGELFF; CDR3nt: TGTGCCAGCAGCCAGACCGGGCTCGGGGGACTAGCGGGAGCGAACACCGGGGAGCTGTTTTTT
d_gene: -; j_gene: TRBJ2-3; abundance: -; v_gene: TRBV5-1; CDR3aa: CASSSHLRGPDTQYF; CDR3nt: TGCGCCAGCAGCTCCCACCTGAGGGGACCAGATACGCAGTATTTT
d_gene: TRBD2; j_gene: TRBJ2-1; abundance: -; v_gene: TRBV24-1; CDR3aa: CATGQGSGRHPPLVQFF; CDR3nt: TGTGCCACCGGCCAAGGTAGCGGGAGACATCCCCCGTTGGTGCAGTTCTTC
d_gene: TRBD2; j_gene: TRBJ2-3; abundance: -; v_gene: TRBV3-1/TRBV3-2; CDR3aa: CASSAGAGVRYF; CDR3nt: TGTGCCAGCTCCGCCGGAGCGGGAGTAAGGTATTTT
d_gene: -; j_gene: TRBJ1-2; abundance: once; v_gene: TRBV28; CDR3aa: CASSLFGPYGYTF; CDR3nt: TGTGCCAGCAGTTTATTTGGTCCTTATGGCTACACCTTC
d_gene: -; j_gene: TRBJ1-2; abundance: -; v_gene: TRBV7-2; CDR3aa: CASSRGLVANYGYTF; CDR3nt: TGTGCCAGCAGCCGGGGGCTGGTCGCTAACTATGGCTACACCTTC
d_gene: -; j_gene: TRBJ1-2; abundance: -; v_gene: TRBV29-1; CDR3aa: CSLSPGVF; CDR3nt: TGCAGCCTCTCCCCGGGGGTCTTC
d_gene: -; j_gene: TRBJ1-1; abundance: -; v_gene: TRBV2; CDR3aa: CAVQMNTEAFF; CDR3nt: TGTGCCGTACAAATGAACACTGAAGCTTTCTTT
d_gene: -; j_gene: TRBJ2-1; abundance: -; v_gene: TRBV11-3; CDR3aa: CASSYDRRTYNEQFF; CDR3nt: TGTGCCAGCAGCTACGACAGACGGACTTACAATGAGCAGTTCTTC
d_gene: -; j_gene: TRBJ2-3; abundance: -; v_gene: TRBV27; CDR3aa: CASSSLGGGPDTQYF; CDR3nt: TGTGCCAGCAGTTCTTTAGGGGGAGGGCCGGATACGCAGTATTTT
d_gene: TRBD1; j_gene: TRBJ1-2; abundance: -; v_gene: TRBV7-2; CDR3aa: CASSQRQGGGYTF; CDR3nt: TGTGCCAGCAGCCAGCGACAGGGAGGTGGCTACACCTTC
d_gene: -; j_gene: TRBJ1-6; abundance: once; v_gene: TRBV5-8; CDR3aa: CASSINSPLHF; CDR3nt: TGTGCCAGCAGCATTAATTCACCCCTCCACTTT
d_gene: TRBD2; j_gene: TRBJ2-1; abundance: few; v_gene: TRBV18; CDR3aa: CASSPPSGRGGLYNEQFF; CDR3nt: TGTGCCAGCTCACCCCCTAGCGGGAGGGGCGGGTTGTACAATGAGCAGTTCTTC
d_gene: -; j_gene: TRBJ2-3; abundance: -; v_gene: TRBV11-2; CDR3aa: CATLNPGGADTQYF; CDR3nt: TGTGCCACCCTCAACCCAGGGGGGGCAGATACGCAGTATTTT
d_gene: -; j_gene: TRBJ1-5; abundance: few; v_gene: TRBV4-1; CDR3aa: CASSQVIQPLVQPQHF; CDR3nt: TGCGCCAGCAGCCAAGTGATTCAGCCCTTGGTTCAGCCCCAGCATTTT